The 30 T cell receptor beta chains presented below share a single source sample, sequenced in a study of blood T cells in healthy people across ages. For the second PCR, which ran for about 7 to 11 cycles, a sample-barcoded 5' primer and a J-beta primer mix were used. In TCRdb, the 5' RACE reads were re-called with MiXCR into one record per CDR3 protein. This sample has 1 million or so distinct CDR3 sequences, with roughly 45% found just once. Sequencing was done on a sample of blood. These receptors were taken from a woman aged 55-69 years in good health.

The rearrangement links TRBV7-6 to TRBJ2-3, with D unresolved. The ends were cut back, 2 bases at V and 4 bases at J, with 10 bases in the middle. The CDR3 totals 14 residues. Germline V gene data show CDR1 as SGHVS and CDR2 as FNYEAQ. CDR3 nucleotides: TGTGCCAGCAGCTTAAGGTTGGGCTCAGATACGCAGTATTTT. Residues: CASSLRLGSDTQYF.

The chain couples TRBV7-9 to TRBJ2-3, with unresolved D. Trimming shortened V by 4 bases and J by 3 bases, and 14 bases separated the two germline ends. The CDR3 contains 15 residues. Germline V gives CDR1 SEHNR, CDR2 FQNEAQ (reference sequence). The CDR3 DNA sequence: TGTGCCAGCAGCTCCTTCACGCAAATTACAGATACGCAGTATTTT. Its translation is CASSSFTQITDTQYF.

This clonotype was counted between two and nine times. V and J are TRBV4-1 and TRBJ2-3; 8 positions match TRBD2. Germline V lookup: CDR1 MGHRA, CDR2 YSYEKL. Germline trimming cut 1 base from V and 6 bases from J; bases unmatched to any gene: 12. There are 17 residues in the CDR3. CDR3: CASSQVFSGALRDTQYF. The CDR3 region has the DNA TGCGCCAGCAGCCAAGTCTTTAGCGGGGCCCTCAGGGATACGCAGTATTTT.

Details on this clonotype: Since a much larger clone is just one base distant, this may be a read error. V is TRBV10-1 and J is TRBJ2-7; 12 bases match TRBD2. CDR3 size: 15 residues. Germline-derived CDR1 and CDR2 are WNHNN and SYGVQD (reference sequence). The CDR3 nucleotides read TGCGCCAGCAGGCTAGCGGGAGGGCCGACCTACGGGCAGTACTTC. Protein product: CASRLAGGPTYGQYF.

This clonotype was found a few times. The rearrangement joins TRBV29-1 to TRBJ1-2, with a weak D call TRBD1 (6 bases). With 3 bases removed from V and 6 bases from J, the gap between germline ends came to 14 bases. The CDR3 is made up of 13 amino acids. From germline, CDR1 is SQVTM and CDR2 ANQGSEA. In nucleotides, the CDR3 is TGCAGCGTTGAGGGGGCAGGGAAAGATGGCTACACCTTC. Protein sequence: CSVEGAGKDGYTF.

The chain links TRBV20-1 to TRBJ2-3, with D tentatively TRBD2 (6 bases). This CDR3 spans 15 amino acids. Per the germline V gene, CDR1 is DFQATT and CDR2 is SNEGSKA (reference sequence). V lost 6 bases, J lost 2 bases, and 18 bases lay in between. The CDR3 coding sequence is TGCAGTGCCACGGAGGGTGGGCATCTCACAGATACGCAGTATTTT. Its protein is CSATEGGHLTDTQYF.

This clonotype was recorded a few times. V gene TRBV29-1 combines with J gene TRBJ2-7; a weak D match, TRBD1 (5 bases). The germline V gene has CDR1 SQVTM and CDR2 ANQGSEA. V gave up 6 bases and J gave up 0 bases, with 18 bases separating them. This CDR3 region has 15 residues. The CDR3 spells CSVILTGSSSYEQYF. The CDR3 region has the DNA TGCAGCGTAATTCTTACAGGCTCAAGCTCCTACGAGCAGTACTTC.

A few counts support this clonotype. CDR3 sequence: CATSDWTSGAEQFF. The CDR3 DNA is TGTGCCACCAGTGATTGGACTAGCGGGGCTGAGCAGTTCTTC. This chain uses TRBV24-1 with TRBJ2-1, with 12 positions matching TRBD2. The ends lost 2 bases at V and 9 bases at J; junction bases unmatched: 1. The germline V gene encodes CDR1 KGHDR and CDR2 SFDVKD. The CDR3 totals 14 residues.

The CDR3 sequence is CSARDDVGNSYEQYF. CDR3 nucleotide sequence: TGCAGTGCTAGAGATGACGTAGGCAACTCCTACGAGCAGTACTTC. V and J are TRBV20-1 and TRBJ2-7; no reliable D call. Germline V CDR1 and CDR2: DFQATT, SNEGSKA (reference sequence). The V end was cut by 0 bases, the J end by 0 bases, with 12 bases between. CDR3 length: 15 amino acids.

The rearrangement uses TRBV2 and TRBJ1-4; a possible D gene is TRBD1 (5 bases). The V gene's germline CDR1 is SNHLY and CDR2 FYNNEI. Trimming removed 10 bases at V and 6 bases at J, with 21 bases between. The CDR3 consists of 15 residues. CDR3 region: CATNPQGSGHEKLFF. CDR3 nucleotide sequence: TGTGCCACCAACCCTCAGGGCTCAGGGCATGAAAAACTGTTTTTT.

This clonotype was counted between two and nine times. V usage is TRBV5-1 and J usage is TRBJ2-1; weak D call: TRBD1 (5 bases). V gave up 7 bases and J gave up 2 bases, with 10 bases separating them. Germline-derived CDR1 and CDR2 are SGHRS and YFSETQ. CDR3 length equals 13 residues. The CDR3 DNA reads as TGCGCCAGCGGTCAGGGTACCTACAATGAGCAGTTCTTC. Translating it yields CASGQGTYNEQFF.

The chain carries TRBV5-1 and TRBJ2-5; unclear D gene. V was trimmed by 0 bases and J by 1 base, leaving 13 bases between them. The CDR3 sequence is 16 residues long. Germline-derived CDR1 and CDR2 are SGHRS and YFSETQ. CDR3: CASSLAVGSRQETQYF. CDR3 nucleotide sequence: TGCGCCAGCAGCTTGGCCGTGGGTAGCCGCCAAGAGACCCAGTACTTC.

This clonotype was recorded a few times. This chain connects TRBV11-1 to TRBJ2-1, with TRBD2 matching 13 bases. With 5 bases clipped from V and 10 bases from J, the junction kept 8 bases outside the gene matches. Germline V CDR1 and CDR2: SGHAT, FQDESV (reference sequence). This CDR3 has 15 amino acids. CDR3 amino acids: CASSPGLAGSREQFF. CDR3 nucleotides: TGTGCCAGCAGCCCGGGACTAGCGGGGTCGCGAGAGCAGTTCTTC.

As for this clonotype: One base away lies a much larger clone, so this may be a sequencing read error. This rearrangement joins TRBV7-6 to TRBJ2-1; 8 nucleotides align to TRBD2. V was clipped by 8 bases and J by 1 base; unmatched bases: 10. The length of the CDR3 is 16 residues. Germline V gives CDR1 SGHVS, CDR2 FNYEAQ. The CDR3 sequence: CASSGGGVRSYNEQFF. As DNA, the CDR3 is TGTGCCAGCTCGGGGGGGGGAGTTCGGTCCTACAATGAGCAGTTCTTC.

The V and J genes are TRBV6-5 and TRBJ2-5; 9 bases agree with TRBD2. The germline gives CDR1 MNHEY, CDR2 SVGAGI. This CDR3 is 14 amino acids long. V trimming: 5 bases; J trimming: 11 bases; junction bases outside the gene matches: 12. Here the CDR3 DNA reads TGTGCCAGCAGTCCCTCTAGCGGGAAGGGAGAGCAGTACTTC. Translating gives CASSPSSGKGEQYF.

The rearrangement links TRBV2 to TRBJ2-5, with a possible D match to TRBD2 (6 bases). Gene TRBJ2-7 matches the end of the DNA better, so the J call may be wrong. The CDR3 sequence is 13 residues long. CDR1 and CDR2 (germline): SNHLY, FYNNEI. CDR3: CASSGFSGDEQYF. CDR3 coding DNA: TGTGCCAGCAGTGGGTTTAGCGGCGACGAGCAGTACTTC.

The chain couples TRBV20-1 to TRBJ2-7; a possible D gene is TRBD2 (6 bases). Trimming stripped 2 bases from V and 0 bases from J, with 11 bases between. CDR1 and CDR2 (germline): DFQATT, SNEGSKA (reference sequence). There are 14 residues in the CDR3. The CDR3 bases are TGCAGTGCTAGACGTAGCGGTCTCTCCTACGAGCAGTACTTC. Protein product: CSARRSGLSYEQYF.

This sequence joins TRBV6-2 or TRBV6-3 and TRBJ2-1; D call uncertain. The CDR3 consists of 14 residues. The germline V and J ends were trimmed by 3 bases and 2 bases, with 8 bases remaining between them. From germline, CDR1 is MNHEY and CDR2 SVGEGT. The CDR3 sequence: CASSYGNAYNEQFF. The CDR3 nucleotides are TGTGCCAGCAGTTATGGAAATGCCTACAATGAGCAGTTCTTC.

The chain uses TRBV20-1 and TRBJ2-3, with no clear D. CDR1 is DFQATT, CDR2 SNEGSKA, per germline (reference sequence). CDR3 size: 12 residues. The ends were cut back, 5 bases at V and 3 bases at J, with 9 bases in the middle. In DNA form, the CDR3 reads TGCAGTGCTGGCCGGACGACAGATACGCAGTATTTT. The encoded protein is CSAGRTTDTQYF.

There are a few counts of this clonotype. The V call is TRBV7-2, the J call TRBJ2-1; maybe TRBD2 (6 bases). The V gene's germline CDR1 is SGHTA and CDR2 FQGNSA. The ends were cut back, 1 base at V and 5 bases at J, with 12 bases in the middle. This CDR3 spans 15 amino acids. The CDR3 region is CASSLGGSGNNEQFF. In DNA, the CDR3 is TGTGCCAGCAGCTTAGGGGGTAGCGGTAACAATGAGCAGTTCTTC.

The CDR3 DNA sequence: TGCAGTGCTACACTGTCCGGGGAAGAGCAGTTCTTC. Protein: CSATLSGEEQFF. The rearrangement links TRBV20-1 to TRBJ2-1, with D possibly being TRBD2 (5 bases). This CDR3 contains 12 residues. Germline V gene data show CDR1 as DFQATT and CDR2 as SNEGSKA (reference sequence). V was cut by 4 bases and J by 10 bases, with 14 bases left in between.

In this sample, this clonotype turned up a few times. J is TRBJ2-5 and V is TRBV7-2, with 10 bases matching TRBD2. Germline CDR1 reads SGHTA; CDR2 reads FQGNSA. This CDR3 has 15 residues. Unmatched junction bases numbered 10, after V lost 8 bases and J lost 4 bases. This chain's CDR3 is CASSRSSGSGETQYF. The CDR3 nucleotides read TGTGCCAGCTCCAGGTCTAGCGGGAGCGGAGAGACCCAGTACTTC.

V is TRBV15 and J is TRBJ2-4, with a possible D match to TRBD2 (5 bases). The end of the DNA aligns better with TRBJ2-7, so the J call may be wrong. The CDR3 runs to 14 residues. Germline assignment: CDR1 LNHNV and CDR2 YYDKDF (reference sequence). The CDR3 sequence: CATSRVSEGYEQYF. CDR3 coding DNA: TGTGCCACCAGCAGAGTTTCCGAGGGCTACGAGCAGTACTTC.

The chain carries TRBV7-9 and TRBJ2-3; tentatively, D is TRBD2 (5 bases). The CDR3 has 15 amino acids. CDR1 is SEHNR and CDR2 is FQNEAQ in the germline V gene (reference sequence). The V end lost 1 base, the J end lost 2 bases, and 10 bases lay between the germline ends. The chain's CDR3 is CASSLGGQFTDTQYF. As DNA, the CDR3 is TGTGCCAGCAGCTTAGGAGGGCAGTTCACAGATACGCAGTATTTT. Full variable domain (remainder filled in from reference TRBV7-9 and TRBJ2-3): DTGVSQNPRHKITKRGQNVTFRCDPISEHNRLYWYRQTLGQGPEFLTYFQNEAQLEKSRLLSDRFSAERPKGSFSTLEIQRTEQGDSAMYLCASSLGGQFTDTQYFGPGTRLTVL.

Notes on this clonotype: One end of the junction varies from germline; a read error may be responsible. DNA for the CDR3: TGCAGTACTAGGGGGGGATCCTACGAGCAGTACTTC. Its translation is CSTRGGSYEQYF. The chain employs TRBV20-1 and TRBJ2-7; D is perhaps TRBD2 (7 bases). This CDR3 is built from 12 residues. CDR1 is DFQATT and CDR2 is SNEGSKA in the germline V gene (reference sequence).

The chain uses TRBV30 and TRBJ2-6; D is unclear. Germline V gene data show CDR1 as GTSNPN and CDR2 as SVGIG (reference sequence). Trimming pared 5 bases from V and 2 bases from J, leaving 10 bases between. This CDR3 is 14 amino acids long. The CDR3 DNA sequence: TGTGCCTGGGGCCCTGGGGCTGGGGCCAACGTCCTGACTTTC. This sequence encodes CAWGPGAGANVLTF.

The chain recombines TRBV7-2 with TRBJ2-1; D perhaps matches TRBD1 (6 bases). Gene TRBJ2-7 matches the end of the DNA better, so the J call may be wrong. This CDR3 region has 19 residues. The germline gives CDR1 SGHTA, CDR2 FQGNSA. In DNA, the CDR3 is TGTGCCAGCAGCTTACCCCCAGGGGCTCTTCTGAGCTCCTACAATGAGCAGTACTTC. Translation gives CASSLPPGALLSSYNEQYF.

The chain links TRBV15 to TRBJ2-5; 9 nucleotides line up with TRBD1. The assigned J gene may be wrong: the sequence end matches TRBJ2-7 better. The CDR3 is 15 residues long. Germline loops: CDR1 LNHNV, CDR2 YYDKDF (reference sequence). CDR3 protein: CATSRPGQGLYEQYF. The CDR3 bases are TGTGCCACCAGCAGACCGGGACAGGGTCTCTACGAGCAGTACTTC.

The chain combines TRBV2 with TRBJ2-5; possibly TRBD2 for D (6 bases). V dropped 7 bases and J dropped 4 bases, with 19 bases sitting between them. The CDR3 consists of 15 residues. Germline CDR1 SNHLY, CDR2 FYNNEI. CDR3 residues: CASKVRALGGETQYF. As DNA, the CDR3 is TGTGCCAGCAAAGTTCGAGCCCTCGGGGGAGAGACCCAGTACTTC.

A single count supports this clonotype. One end of the junction is discordant with germline, which a read error may explain. The CDR3: CVSSLHRTGGNEQYF. The CDR3, as DNA: TGTGTCAGCAGTCTCCATCGGACAGGGGGGAATGAGCAGTACTTC. V usage is TRBV12-3 or TRBV12-4 and J usage is TRBJ2-5; the match to TRBD1 covers 10 bases. The CDR3 is 15 amino acids.